These T cell receptor beta chains were read from a single sample in a study of blood T cell repertoires in acute mononucleosis. Method: immunoSEQ multiplex PCR; TCRdb's copy keeps in-frame clones and lacks some. The repertoire consists of 2,600 or so clones, with 20% to 25% occurring once and the leading ten covering over 40%. The material was EBV GLC epitope tetramer+ CD8+ T cells sorted from PBMCs, obtained during convalescence from infectious mononucleosis. The receptors were gathered from a woman in her late teens or twenties with infectious mononucleosis caused by EBV. Both conserved end residues are part of each CDR3. D genes are given only for firm matches. Clone size is shown for a subset of rows, as once, few, many or a class of expanded clone.

d_gene,abundance,v_gene,j_gene,CDR3nt,CDR3aa
TRBD2,many,TRBV4-2,TRBJ2-7,TGTGCCAGCAGCTCCCTCGGGGGAGGGTGGCGGGGGCAGTACTTC,CASSSLGGGWRGQYF
-,few,TRBV27,TRBJ1-1,TGTGCCAGCAGTATCATAGCGGGGGGGCTTGGGAACACTGAAGCTTTCTTT,CASSIIAGGLGNTEAFF
-,-,TRBV11-2,TRBJ2-7,TGTGCCAGTGGTTACGCCGGGACGGCAACCGAGCAGTACTTC,CASGYAGTATEQYF
TRBD2,many,TRBV7-3,TRBJ2-7,TGTGCCAGCAGCTCGCGACTAGCGGGGTTCTACGAGCAGTACTTC,CASSSRLAGFYEQYF
-,many,TRBV9,TRBJ2-2,TGTGCCAGCAGTGAAGGCAGGGTAGCCCCCGGGGAGCTGTTTTTT,CASSEGRVAPGELFF
-,few,TRBV9,TRBJ2-1,TGTGCCAGCAGCGTAGCCCTTGGTGAGCAGTTCTTC,CASSVALGEQFF
-,-,TRBV29-1,TRBJ1-4,TGCAGCGTGGGGACATGGTGTACTAATGAAAAACTGTTTTTT,CSVGTWCTNEKLFF
TRBD1,few,TRBV29-1,TRBJ1-4,TGCAGCGTTGGGACAGGGGGTACTTATGAAAAACTGTTTTTT,CSVGTGGTYEKLFF
-,-,TRBV7-3,TRBJ2-1,TGTGCCAGCAGCGTAGCCGGAGGGGATGAGCAGTTCTTC,CASSVAGGDEQFF